Reported below is one TCR beta chain. What it binds is unknown. CDR1 is LGHNA, CDR2 YSLEER, per germline. This CDR3 has 16 residues. Trimming took 4 bases from V and 4 from J, leaving 19 bases between them. The data are from a study of cytomegalovirus exposure and HLA in healthy donors. Study background: In an earlier analysis, 117 million unique TCR beta sequences were found from approximately 190 million T cells. Early released data comprised approximately 85 million unique TCRs from HLA-typed donors. Broader study findings: The likely explanation for a cluster of highly shared sequence variants was sequencing artifact.

The PCR used 60 Vbeta and 13 Jbeta primers. Per the authors' pipeline: About 12 million of the 80 million or so unique TCR beta chains counted in a later analysis were shared. Method: immunoSEQ multiplex PCR; TCRdb's copy keeps in-frame clones and lacks some. The V and J calls and clone size come from that table; D and trimming were worked out from the DNA. The table lists about 170,000 clones, around 78% of them singletons. The specimen was PBMCs. This TCR came from a woman between 25 and 40 years old in good health and CMV-seropositive. The genes are TRBV4-3 and TRBJ1-2; maybe TRBD1 (5 bases). Written as DNA, the CDR3 is TGCGCCAGCAGCCCCCAGGTCTGGCAGGGCGGCTATGGCTACACCTTC. This translates into CASSPQVWQGGYGYTF.